These 28 T cell receptor beta chains came from one sample sequenced in a study of blood T cell repertoires in COVID-19. TCRdb's copy holds only in-frame clones and misses some; the assay was immunoSEQ multiplex PCR. This table holds about 340,000 clones, around 91% found once. Sequenced: peripheral blood. These receptors came from a woman younger than 35 who had recovered from COVID-19.

V usage is TRBV7-8 and J usage is TRBJ2-1; 9 bases map to TRBD2. From germline, CDR1 is SGHVS and CDR2 FQNEAQ. The CDR3 spans 16 residues. V dropped 5 bases and J dropped 4; count of bases not matched to a gene: 9. CDR3 nucleotide sequence: TGTGCCAGCAGCCACTCCCTAGCGGGGAGATACAATGAGCAGTTCTTC. This sequence encodes CASSHSLAGRYNEQFF.

This clone was seen more than once but under ten times. This chain connects TRBV21-1 to TRBJ2-7; whether TRBD1, the table's D call, matches the DNA was not checked. TRBV21-1 is classified as a pseudogene. The CDR3 consists of 16 residues. In nucleotides, the CDR3 is TGTGCCAGCAGCAAAGCTCGGACAGAGGTCCCTTACGAGCAGTACGTC. Its translation is CASSKARTEVPYEQYV.

This sequence joins TRBV19 and TRBJ2-4; D is possibly TRBD2 (5 bases). The germline V and J ends were trimmed by 8 bases and 0 bases, with 14 bases remaining between them. The CDR3 has 15 residues. CDR1 LNHDA and CDR2 SQIVND come from the germline V gene (reference sequence). The CDR3: CASGGPQIAKNIQYF. DNA of the CDR3: TGTGCCAGTGGAGGACCACAAATAGCCAAAAACATTCAGTACTTC.

This clone was seen a single time. The chain recombines TRBV11-2 with TRBJ2-5; 8 positions match TRBD1. Germline CDR1 SGHAT, CDR2 FQNNGV. The CDR3 has 17 residues. The V gene end was trimmed by 4 bases and the J gene end by 2 bases; junction bases not matched to a gene: 12. The CDR3 bases are TGTGCCAGCAGCTCGCCTACACGAGACAGGGGACAAGAGACCCAGTACTTC. Translation: CASSSPTRDRGQETQYF.

This chain connects TRBV7-8 to TRBJ2-1, with 8 bases aligning to TRBD2. The CDR3 loop spans 17 amino acids. Germline V lookup: CDR1 SGHVS, CDR2 FQNEAQ. V lost 5 bases and J lost 4; bases outside the gene matches: 13. CDR3 in DNA: TGTGCCAGCAGCCCAGGGTCGGGCGGGAGGCCTTACAATGAGCAGTTCTTC. Translated: CASSPGSGGRPYNEQFF.

A word on this clone: This sample includes further DNA sequences coding for the same CDR3. This chain uses TRBV7-9 with TRBJ1-1, with TRBD1 matching over 11 bases. The CDR3 is made up of 14 amino acids. Trimming at V came to 3 bases and at J to 3 bases, leaving 0 bases not matched to a gene. The germline CDR1 and CDR2 sequences are SEHNR and FQNEAQ (reference sequence). CDR3 residues: CASSLGQGDTEAFF. The CDR3 nucleotides read TGTGCCAGCAGCTTGGGACAGGGGGACACTGAAGCTTTCTTT.

The V and J genes are TRBV5-6 and TRBJ1-2; D remains unclear. The germline V and J ends were trimmed by 2 bases and 1 base, with 6 bases remaining between them. This CDR3 is built from 13 residues. CDR1 is SGHDT, CDR2 YYEEEE, per germline. The CDR3 is CASSLRDNYGYTF. CDR3 DNA sequence: TGTGCCAGCAGCTTACGGGATAACTATGGCTACACCTTC.

The CDR3 loop reads CASSSIPGQGASRQFF. The CDR3 DNA reads as TGTGCCAGCAGCTCCATACCGGGACAGGGGGCCTCTCGCCAGTTCTTC. The chain combines TRBV7-2 with TRBJ2-1, with TRBD1 matching 12 bases. The length of the CDR3 is 16 residues. Germline V lookup: CDR1 SGHTA, CDR2 FQGNSA. Trimming at V came to 4 bases and at J to 13 bases, leaving 14 bases not matched to a gene.

This rearrangement joins TRBV29-1 to TRBJ2-1, with D maybe TRBD1 (5 bases). The ends were cut back, 7 bases at V and 6 bases at J, with 16 bases in the middle. CDR1 and CDR2 (germline): SQVTM, ANQGSEA. The CDR3 loop spans 13 amino acids. The CDR3: CSGVETGGNEQFF. The CDR3 region has the DNA TGCAGCGGGGTCGAAACAGGTGGCAATGAGCAGTTCTTC.

About this clone: The same CDR3 arises from other DNA sequences in this sample as well. The chain is built from TRBV6-5 and TRBJ1-1; TRBD1 might be the D (6 bases). V lost 3 bases, J lost 3 bases, and 8 bases lay in between. There are 13 residues in the CDR3. The germline gives CDR1 MNHEY, CDR2 SVGAGI. In nucleotides, the CDR3 is TGTGCCAGCAGTTATGGACAGTACACTGAAGCTTTCTTT. It yields the protein CASSYGQYTEAFF.

The chain has TRBV6-1 and TRBJ2-7; unclear D gene. V lost 1 base and J lost 5, with 9 bases in between. The V gene's germline CDR1 is MNHNS and CDR2 SASEGT. The CDR3 sequence is 13 residues long. CDR3 sequence (DNA): TGTGCCAGCAGTGAAGGGGCCTCGGACGAGCAGTACGTC. Its translation: CASSEGASDEQYV.

In its sample, this clone was seen once. CDR3 coding DNA: TGTGCCAGCAGCTTAGGCAGAGGCCGGCGGGATGGCTACACCTTC. Translating gives CASSLGRGRRDGYTF. This rearrangement joins TRBV7-8 to TRBJ1-2; D gene uncertain. Trimming removed 1 base from V and 6 bases from J, with 15 bases in between. The CDR3 extends over 15 amino acids. Germline CDR1 reads SGHVS; CDR2 reads FQNEAQ.

V gene TRBV5-1 combines with J gene TRBJ2-1; 9 bases map to TRBD2. V trimming: 5 bases; J trimming: 2 bases; junction bases outside the gene matches: 8. CDR1 SGHRS and CDR2 YFSETQ come from the germline V gene. This CDR3 has 16 residues. The CDR3 is CASRQTSGAAYNEQFF. The CDR3 region has the DNA TGCGCCAGCAGACAGACTAGCGGAGCTGCCTACAATGAGCAGTTCTTC.

The chain carries TRBV10-3 and TRBJ2-5; weak D call: TRBD2 (5 bases). Trimming stripped 0 bases from V and 2 bases from J, with 10 bases between. Germline V lookup: CDR1 ENHRY, CDR2 SYGVKD. CDR3 size: 15 residues. The chain's CDR3 is CAISESRTQQETQYF. The CDR3 DNA follows: TGTGCCATCAGTGAGTCGCGGACTCAACAAGAGACCCAGTACTTC.

In this sample, this clone turned up once. This chain links TRBV7-9 with TRBJ2-1; TRBD2 agrees at 12 bases. Per germline, CDR1 SEHNR and CDR2 FQNEAQ (reference sequence). The J segment lost 10 bases and the V segment lost 5 bases, leaving 9 bases of the junction unmatched. CDR3 length: 15 residues. Written as DNA, the CDR3 is TGTGCCAGCAGCCGACTAGCGGGAGATTCAAGGGAGCAGTTCTTC. Protein: CASSRLAGDSREQFF.

The chain is built from TRBV18 and TRBJ2-1, with a weak D call TRBD2 (6 bases). Deletions cut 4 bases from V and 8 bases from J, with 12 bases between. Germline-derived CDR1 and CDR2 are KGHSH and LQKENI. The CDR3 consists of 13 residues. CDR3 nucleotide sequence: TGTGCCAGCTCACGACGGGAGAATGATGAGCAGTTCTTC. As protein: CASSRRENDEQFF. The variable domain in full, with the rest retrieved from reference TRBV18 and TRBJ2-1, is NAGVMQNPRHLVRRRGQEARLRCSPMKGHSHVYWYRQLPEEGLKFMVYLQKENIIDESGMPKERFSAEFPKEGPSILRIQQVVRGDSAAYFCASSRRENDEQFFGPGTRLTVL.

The V gene is TRBV7-2, the J gene TRBJ1-6, with 7 bases lining up with TRBD1. CDR3 length equals 16 residues. From germline, CDR1 is SGHTA and CDR2 FQGNSA. The junction had 11 bases not matched to a gene; V was cut back by 5 bases and J by 7 bases. Written as DNA, the CDR3 is TGTGCCAGCAGCGCTCGACCCGGGACAGCGAATTCACCCCTCCACTTT. It codes for CASSARPGTANSPLHF. The variable domain in full, with the rest retrieved from reference TRBV7-2 and TRBJ1-6, is GAGVSQSPSNKVTEKGKDVELRCDPISGHTALYWYRQSLGQGLEFLIYFQGNSAPDKSGLPSDRFSAERTGGSVSTLTIQRTQQEDSAVYLCASSARPGTANSPLHFGNGTRLTVT.

The V call is TRBV7-2, the J call TRBJ2-6, with D possibly TRBD1 on 5 matching bases. This CDR3 contains 18 residues. CDR1 is SGHTA and CDR2 is FQGNSA in the germline V gene. Trimming cost V 0 bases and J 0 bases, with 12 bases left between them. DNA for the CDR3: TGTGCCAGCAGCTTAGCGCTAGGGGCCTACTCTGGGGCCAACGTCCTGACTTTC. Encoded protein: CASSLALGAYSGANVLTF.

The chain recombines TRBV4-1 with TRBJ2-1; no clear D. The germline V gene encodes CDR1 MGHRA and CDR2 YSYEKL. This CDR3 is 13 amino acids long. Trimming took off 1 base at V and 2 bases at J, with 3 bases between the two ends. CDR3 DNA: TGCGCCAGCAGCCAAGTCGCCTACAATGAGCAGTTCTTC. Protein: CASSQVAYNEQFF.

The chain is built from TRBV7-2 and TRBJ1-2; TRBD1 matches 10 bases. The germline CDR1 and CDR2 sequences are SGHTA and FQGNSA. J gave up 4 bases and V 4 bases, and 9 bases lay outside the gene matches. The CDR3 has 16 amino acids. Written as DNA, the CDR3 is TGTGCCAGCAGCTCCCGGAGGACAGGGGGTTTCTATGGCTACACCTTC. It yields the protein CASSSRRTGGFYGYTF.

Note on this clone: The same CDR3 is also encoded by other DNA sequences in this sample. The CDR3 sequence: CASSSPTGGETQYF. Written as DNA, the CDR3 is TGTGCCAGCAGTTCCCCGACAGGGGGAGAGACCCAGTACTTC. The chain uses TRBV28 and TRBJ2-5; 9 bases are a match to TRBD1. This CDR3 has 14 amino acids. Trimming took 4 bases from V and 4 from J; bases not matched to a gene: 4. Germline CDR1 and CDR2: MDHEN and SYDVKM.

The V call is TRBV10-3, the J call TRBJ2-7, with 7 bases identical to TRBD1. V was pared by 3 bases and J by 9 bases, with 11 bases of the junction left unmatched. This CDR3 region has 14 residues. The germline gives CDR1 ENHRY, CDR2 SYGVKD. The CDR3 is CAISELRGQGGQYV. CDR3 DNA: TGTGCCATCAGTGAATTAAGGGGGCAGGGCGGGCAGTACGTC.

This chain links TRBV9 with TRBJ2-4, with 7 bases that match TRBD2. The CDR3 is made up of 14 amino acids. In germline, CDR1 is SGDLS, CDR2 YYNGEE. V shed 0 bases and J 5 bases; nucleotides not matched to a gene: 2. The CDR3 spells CASSVGLAENIQYF. Written as DNA, the CDR3 is TGTGCCAGCAGCGTAGGGCTAGCGGAAAACATTCAGTACTTC.

CDR3 in amino acids: CATMETSGRRDEQFF. The CDR3, as DNA: TGTGCCACCATGGAAACTAGCGGTAGAAGGGATGAGCAGTTCTTC. The chain couples TRBV10-3 to TRBJ2-1, with 8 bases lining up with TRBD2. The CDR3 consists of 15 residues. Trimming took 10 bases from V and 8 from J; bases not matched to a gene: 16. Per germline, CDR1 ENHRY and CDR2 SYGVKD.

The chain employs TRBV7-9 and TRBJ2-1; 10 nucleotides align to TRBD2. CDR1 and CDR2 from the germline V gene are SEHNR and FQNEAQ (reference sequence). The CDR3 spans 16 residues. V was clipped by 8 bases and J by 8 bases; unmatched bases: 15. DNA of the CDR3: TGTGCCAGCGGGGCTAGCGGGAGAAGTGGGTTAGATGAGCAGTTCTTC. It encodes CASGASGRSGLDEQFF.

V gene TRBV11-3 combines with J gene TRBJ2-7; TRBD2 matches 7 bases. CDR3 length equals 15 residues. CDR1 and CDR2 from the germline V gene are SGHNT and YENEEA. The ends lost 0 bases at V and 1 base at J; junction bases unmatched: 3. The CDR3 DNA reads as TGTGCCAGCAGCTTAGATGGGGGAGGGTCCTACGAGCAGTACGTC. This sequence encodes CASSLDGGGSYEQYV.

The rearrangement links TRBV11-2 to TRBJ1-2; D is ambiguous. Germline CDR1 reads SGHAT; CDR2 reads FQNNGV. V shed 5 bases and J shed 1 base, with 11 bases lying between them. The CDR3 is 14 residues long. CDR3 DNA sequence: TGTGCCAGCAGCCACCCTCGGGGTAACTATGGCTACACCTTC. Translated, it gives CASSHPRGNYGYTF.

This chain joins TRBV5-8 and TRBJ1-5; 7 bases fit TRBD1. V lost 0 bases, J lost 5 bases, and 2 bases stayed unmatched. The CDR3 has 14 amino acids. Germline V gene sequence: CDR1 SGHTS, CDR2 YDEGEE. CDR3 sequence: CASSLGQGDQPQHF. The CDR3 nucleotides are TGTGCCAGCAGCTTGGGACAGGGCGATCAGCCCCAGCATTTT. The variable domain in full, completed from reference TRBV5-8 and TRBJ1-5, reads EAGVTQSPTHLIKTRGQQATLRCSPISGHTSVYWYQQALGLGLQFLLWYDEGEERNRGNFPPRFSGRQFPNYSSELNVNALELEDSALYLCASSLGQGDQPQHFGDGTRLSIL.